One sample yielded the 10 T cell receptor beta chains listed below, sequenced in a study of T cells in Graves' hyperthyroidism and ophthalmopathy. Amplification of TCR beta CDR3 regions was performed using RNA transcripts as template. A set of HTBI primers served as the primers for a first-round RT-PCR of the TCR CDR3. In TCRdb, the multiplex PCR reads were re-called with MiXCR into one record per CDR3 protein. The table lists 300,000 to 400,000 distinct CDR3 sequences, 15% to 20% of them singletons. Material for sequencing was blood. These receptors were collected from a woman between 45 and 65 years old with Graves' hyperthyroidism.

This clonotype came up a few times. The chain joins TRBV6-9 to TRBJ2-7; D is unclear. The CDR3 has 16 residues. V gave up 0 bases and J gave up 0 bases, with 12 bases separating them. CDR1 is MNHGY, CDR2 SVAAGI, per germline. CDR3 nucleotide sequence: TGTGCCAGCAGTTATTCCCTTCACACGAGCTCCTACGAGCAGTACGTC. It codes for CASSYSLHTSSYEQYV.

The sample holds many counts of this clonotype. This sequence joins TRBV11-2 and TRBJ2-7, with 9 bases lining up with TRBD2. Germline V gene sequence: CDR1 SGHAT, CDR2 FQNNGV. The CDR3 contains 15 residues. V trimming: 5 bases; J trimming: 2 bases; junction bases outside the gene matches: 7. Here the CDR3 DNA reads TGTGCCAGCAGCAAGGAGCTAGCGGGGCCCTACGAGCAGTACGTC. It translates to CASSKELAGPYEQYV.

On this clonotype itself: A much larger clone differs by one base, so this may be a read error. The V call is TRBV6-2 or TRBV6-3, the J call TRBJ2-7; D is unresolved. V shed 1 base and J shed 5 bases, with 3 bases lying between them. Germline CDR1 reads MNHEY; CDR2 reads SVGEGT. This CDR3 has 11 amino acids. The CDR3 DNA reads TGTGCCAGCAGTTACTGGGACGAGCAGTACTTC. It is translated as CASSYWDEQYF.

This clonotype was counted many times. This chain uses TRBV3-1 with TRBJ1-4, with a possible D match to TRBD1 (5 bases). The CDR3 has 15 amino acids. Germline V gene lookup returns CDR1 LGHDT and CDR2 YNNKEL (reference sequence). Trimming took off 3 bases at V and 5 bases at J, with 13 bases between the two ends. The CDR3 bases are TGTGCCAGCAGCCACTTCGGGACCGAAAATGAAAAACTGTTTTTT. It is translated as CASSHFGTENEKLFF.

The CDR3 region has the DNA TGCAGTGCGCGACAGAACACCGGGGAGCTGTTTTTT. Translated, it gives CSARQNTGELFF. The J gene is TRBJ2-2, the V gene TRBV20-1; D not certain. V was shortened by 6 bases and J by 1 base, with 6 bases between the two germline ends. Germline loops: CDR1 DFQATT, CDR2 SNEGSKA (reference sequence). The CDR3 is made up of 12 amino acids.

The table lists this clonotype with a few counts. This chain links TRBV11-2 with TRBJ1-1; D is possibly TRBD1 (5 bases). CDR3 length equals 16 residues. Per the germline V gene, CDR1 is SGHAT and CDR2 is FQNNGV. Trimming pared 3 bases from V and 6 bases from J, leaving 20 bases between. The CDR3 DNA reads TGTGCCAGCAGCTTTTTTTTGGGACCGGCGTTTGCTGAAGCTTTCTTT. This sequence encodes CASSFFLGPAFAEAFF.

The chain is built from TRBV15 and TRBJ2-1; D is unclear. Trimming removed 0 bases at V and 0 bases at J, with 12 bases between. The CDR3 is 17 residues long. CDR1 and CDR2 from the germline V gene are LNHNV and YYDKDF (reference sequence). The CDR3 DNA is TGTGCCACCAGCAGAGATCGTACCCTCAGCTCCTACAATGAGCAGTTCTTC. This codes for CATSRDRTLSSYNEQFF. Combining the CDR3 with reference TRBV15 and TRBJ2-1 gives the whole variable domain DAMVIQNPRYQVTQFGKPVTLSCSQTLNHNVMYWYQQKSSQAPKLLFHYYDKDFNNEADTPDNFQSRRPNTSFCFLDIRSPGLGDTAMYLCATSRDRTLSSYNEQFFGPGTRLTVL.

CDR3 bases: TGTGCCAGCAGCCGGGGGGACCAGGGGCGGTACTTC. Amino acids: CASSRGDQGRYF. This chain connects TRBV7-2 to TRBJ2-7, with a possible D match to TRBD2 (7 bases). This CDR3 has 12 residues. Germline V lookup: CDR1 SGHTA, CDR2 FQGNSA. Between the trimmed V and J ends, which lost 5 bases and 12 bases, there was a span of 17 bases.

There are a few counts of this clonotype. CDR3 coding DNA: TGCAGCGTTGATCGGGGAAACTCCTACGAGCAGTACTTC. Translating it yields CSVDRGNSYEQYF. The chain couples TRBV29-1 to TRBJ2-7; a weak D match, TRBD2 (5 bases). V was pared by 3 bases and J by 0 bases, with 9 bases between. Germline loops: CDR1 SQVTM, CDR2 ANQGSEA. The CDR3 consists of 13 residues.

This clonotype was seen many times. The CDR3 DNA reads TGTGCCAGCAGTTTGACTAGCGGGAGGGACTACGAGCAGTACTTC. Protein product: CASSLTSGRDYEQYF. This chain joins TRBV28 and TRBJ2-7, with TRBD2 identical over 14 bases. V lost 3 bases to trimming and J lost 3 bases; unmatched junction nucleotides: 1. The CDR3 consists of 15 residues. Per germline, CDR1 MDHEN and CDR2 SYDVKM. The full variable domain, with the rest looked up from reference TRBV28 and TRBJ2-7, is DVKVTQSSRYLVKRTGEKVFLECVQDMDHENMFWYRQDPGLGLRLIYFSYDVKMKEKGDIPEGYSVSREKKERFSLILESASTNQTSMYLCASSLTSGRDYEQYFGPGTRLTVT.